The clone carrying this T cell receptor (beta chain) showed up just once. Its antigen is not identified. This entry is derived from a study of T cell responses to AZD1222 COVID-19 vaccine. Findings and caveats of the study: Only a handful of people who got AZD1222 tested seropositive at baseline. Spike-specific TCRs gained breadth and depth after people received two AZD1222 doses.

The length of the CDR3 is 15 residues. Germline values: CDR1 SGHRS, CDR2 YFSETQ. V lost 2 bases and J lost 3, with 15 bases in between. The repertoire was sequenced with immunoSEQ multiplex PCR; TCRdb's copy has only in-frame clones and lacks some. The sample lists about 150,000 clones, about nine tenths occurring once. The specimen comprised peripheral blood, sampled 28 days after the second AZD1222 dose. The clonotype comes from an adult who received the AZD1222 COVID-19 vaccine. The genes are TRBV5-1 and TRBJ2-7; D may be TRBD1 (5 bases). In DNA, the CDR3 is TGCGCCAGCAGCTTTATCAGTGGGCAGGGCTACGAGCAGTACTTC. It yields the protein CASSFISGQGYEQYF. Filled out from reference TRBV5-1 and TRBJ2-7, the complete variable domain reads KAGVTQTPRYLIKTRGQQVTLSCSPISGHRSVSWYQQTPGQGLQFLFEYFSETQRNKGNFPGRFSGRQFSNSRSEMNVSTLELGDSALYLCASSFISGQGYEQYFGPGTRLTVT.